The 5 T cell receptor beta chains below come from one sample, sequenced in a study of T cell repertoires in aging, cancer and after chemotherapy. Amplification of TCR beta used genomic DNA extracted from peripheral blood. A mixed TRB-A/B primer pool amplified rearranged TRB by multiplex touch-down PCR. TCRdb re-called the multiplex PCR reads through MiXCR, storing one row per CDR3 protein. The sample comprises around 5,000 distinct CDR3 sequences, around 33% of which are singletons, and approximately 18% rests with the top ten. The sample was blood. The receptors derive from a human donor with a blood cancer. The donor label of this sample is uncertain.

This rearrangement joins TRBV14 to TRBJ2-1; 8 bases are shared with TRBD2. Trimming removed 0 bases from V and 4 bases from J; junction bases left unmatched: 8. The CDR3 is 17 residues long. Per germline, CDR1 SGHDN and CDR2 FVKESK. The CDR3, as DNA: TGTGCCAGCAGCCAAGATACTATGCGGGGGGCATACAATGAGCAGTTCTTC. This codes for CASSQDTMRGAYNEQFF.

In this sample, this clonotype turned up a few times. This CDR3 reads CASSRAAPRGKSGYNEQFF. CDR3 coding DNA: TGCGCCAGCAGCCGAGCCGCGCCGAGGGGGAAAAGCGGCTACAATGAGCAGTTCTTC. The chain is built from TRBV4-1 and TRBJ2-1, with D possibly TRBD1 on 6 matching bases. Germline CDR1 reads MGHRA; CDR2 reads YSYEKL. V was shortened by 4 bases and J by 3 bases, with 25 bases between the two germline ends. The CDR3 runs 19 residues.

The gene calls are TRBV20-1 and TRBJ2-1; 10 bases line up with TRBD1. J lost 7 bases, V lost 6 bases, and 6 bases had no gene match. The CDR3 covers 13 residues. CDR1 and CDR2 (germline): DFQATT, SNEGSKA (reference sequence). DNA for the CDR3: TGCAGTGCCCGACAGGGGGCGAGGAATGAGCAGTTCTTC. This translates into CSARQGARNEQFF.

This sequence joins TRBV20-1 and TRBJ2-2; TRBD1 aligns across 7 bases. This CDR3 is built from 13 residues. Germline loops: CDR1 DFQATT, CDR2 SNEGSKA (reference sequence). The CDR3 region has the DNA TGCAGCCCCTATCAGGGGGACACCGGGGAGCTGTTTTTT. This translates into CSPYQGDTGELFF.

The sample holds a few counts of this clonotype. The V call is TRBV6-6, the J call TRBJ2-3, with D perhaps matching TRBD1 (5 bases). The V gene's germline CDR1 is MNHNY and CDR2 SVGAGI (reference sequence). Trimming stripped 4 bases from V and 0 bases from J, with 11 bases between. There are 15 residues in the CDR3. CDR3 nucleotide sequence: TGTGCCAGCAGTTTCTCGACAGCTAGCACAGATACGCAGTATTTT. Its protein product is CASSFSTASTDTQYF.